The 15 T cell receptor beta chains reported below all come from one sample, sequenced in a study of siplizumab effects on memory and regulatory T cells. TCRdb's copy holds only in-frame clones and misses some; the assay was immunoSEQ multiplex PCR. The sample has some 96,000 clones, 91% seen once. The specimen was CD4+ T cells sorted from blood. The origin of the receptors is a human donor in good health.

This chain links TRBV10-3 with TRBJ1-2; 12 bases agree with TRBD1. CDR1 is ENHRY, CDR2 SYGVKD, per germline. The length of the CDR3 is 17 residues. V dropped 0 bases and J dropped 8; count of bases not matched to a gene: 10. Written as DNA, the CDR3 is TGTGCCATCAGTGAGTCGTTTGGGACAGGGGGCTTGGACGGCTACACCTTC. It specifies CAISESFGTGGLDGYTF.

The gene calls are TRBV5-4 and TRBJ2-7; D gene uncertain. CDR1 is SGHNT and CDR2 is YYREEE in the germline V gene (reference sequence). Trimming took off 2 bases at V and 4 bases at J, with 13 bases between the two ends. The CDR3 totals 14 residues. The DNA for the CDR3 is TGTGCCAGCAGCTTCAGGACCACCGGGTACGAGCAGTACTTC. Residues: CASSFRTTGYEQYF.

This clone was seen only once. V is TRBV7-6 and J is TRBJ1-4, with D hard to call. V was trimmed by 3 bases and J by 8 bases, leaving 10 bases between them. The germline gives CDR1 SGHVS, CDR2 FNYEAQ. There are 13 residues in the CDR3. For the CDR3, the DNA is TGTGCCAGCAGCTTGGACCGTCGCGAAAAACTGTTTTTT. Translation: CASSLDRREKLFF.

The rearrangement joins TRBV9 to TRBJ2-1; 13 nucleotides line up with TRBD2. This CDR3 has 17 residues. The germline V gene encodes CDR1 SGDLS and CDR2 YYNGEE. J gave up 6 bases and V 4 bases, and 10 bases lay outside the gene matches. CDR3 in amino acids: CASSPTPTSGGINEQFF. In DNA form, the CDR3 reads TGTGCCAGCAGCCCAACCCCGACTAGCGGGGGGATCAATGAGCAGTTCTTC. Full variable domain (missing parts from reference TRBV9 and TRBJ2-1): DSGVTQTPKHLITATGQRVTLRCSPRSGDLSVYWYQQSLDQGLQFLIQYYNGEERAKGNILERFSAQQFPDLHSELNLSSLELGDSALYFCASSPTPTSGGINEQFFGPGTRLTVL.

This rearrangement joins TRBV7-9 to TRBJ1-3; D is unresolved. The germline V gene has CDR1 SEHNR and CDR2 FQNEAQ (reference sequence). The CDR3 is 18 amino acids. Trimming pared 5 bases from V and 0 bases from J, leaving 20 bases between. Here the CDR3 reads CASSHNVDSWTSGNTIYF. CDR3 bases: TGTGCCAGCAGCCATAACGTCGACTCCTGGACCTCTGGAAACACCATATATTTT.

On this clone itself: At the DNA level, this CDR3 is encoded by other sequences in the same sample as well. The rearrangement joins TRBV5-1 to TRBJ2-2; possibly TRBD1 for D (5 bases). CDR1 is SGHRS and CDR2 is YFSETQ in the germline V gene. The CDR3 is 14 residues long. V lost 1 base to trimming and J lost 1 base, with 5 bases between them. The CDR3: CASSLTGNTGELFF. CDR3 nucleotides: TGCGCCAGCAGCTTGACAGGGAACACCGGGGAGCTGTTTTTT. The full variable domain, completed using reference TRBV5-1 and TRBJ2-2, is KAGVTQTPRYLIKTRGQQVTLSCSPISGHRSVSWYQQTPGQGLQFLFEYFSETQRNKGNFPGRFSGRQFSNSRSEMNVSTLELGDSALYLCASSLTGNTGELFFGEGSRLTVL.

The rearrangement links TRBV5-3 to TRBJ2-1, with D possibly matching TRBD1 (6 bases). TRBV5-3 is flagged as an ORF with uncertain function. The V end lost 3 bases, the J end lost 0 bases, and 13 bases lay between the germline ends. The CDR3 is made up of 16 amino acids. The CDR3 region has the DNA TGTGCCAGAAGCTGCCATACAGGGAGCTCCTACAATGAGCAGTTCTTC. Its translation: CARSCHTGSSYNEQFF.

The chain recombines TRBV12-2 with TRBJ2-1; the tabulated D call, TRBD1, remains unverified against the DNA. TRBV12-2 is a recognized pseudogene. CDR3 length: 15 residues. CDR3 loop: CASRLLQGEDHEQFF. CDR3 DNA sequence: TGTGCAAGTCGCTTATTGCAGGGGGAGGATCATGAGCAGTTCTTC.

This clone has just one count. This chain links TRBV18 with TRBJ2-2; either TRBD1 or TRBD2 may fit D (5 bases each). The CDR3 is made up of 13 amino acids. V lost 1 base and J 6 bases, leaving 6 bases between the germline ends. Germline assignment: CDR1 KGHSH and CDR2 LQKENI. DNA of the CDR3: TGTGCCAGCTCACCACGGGGGTCCGGGGAGCTGTTTTTT. Translation: CASSPRGSGELFF.

This rearrangement joins TRBV5-6 to TRBJ1-6; possibly TRBD1 for D (5 bases). This CDR3 has 16 amino acids. Germline V gene lookup returns CDR1 SGHDT and CDR2 YYEEEE. V lost 0 bases to trimming and J lost 7 bases, with 14 bases between them. The CDR3 sequence is CASSLGDLNKNSPLHF. CDR3 nucleotide sequence: TGTGCCAGCAGCTTGGGGGACCTCAACAAAAATTCACCCCTCCACTTT.

This chain connects TRBV9 to TRBJ1-3; 7 bases agree with TRBD1. CDR3 length: 15 amino acids. V lost 4 bases to trimming and J lost 4 bases; unmatched junction nucleotides: 8. Germline CDR1 and CDR2: SGDLS and YYNGEE. CDR3 amino acids: CASSHTGDRGNTIYF. The CDR3 DNA is TGTGCCAGCAGCCATACAGGGGATCGGGGAAACACCATATATTTT.

The chain carries TRBV4-1 and TRBJ1-2; D is uncertain. This CDR3 comprises 14 residues. Germline CDR1 and CDR2: MGHRA and YSYEKL. V was cut by 4 bases and J by 2 bases, with 11 bases left in between. The CDR3 is CASSLQTKNYGYTF. The CDR3 region has the DNA TGCGCCAGCAGCCTTCAGACAAAGAACTATGGCTACACCTTC.

CDR3 protein: CASSQGDPGGYEQYF. The CDR3 bases are TGTGCCAGCAGCCAAGGTGATCCAGGGGGCTACGAGCAGTACTTC. The chain is built from TRBV14 and TRBJ2-7; TRBD1 matches 7 bases. V lost 1 base to trimming and J lost 3 bases; unmatched junction nucleotides: 6. The CDR3 covers 15 residues. The V gene's germline CDR1 is SGHDN and CDR2 FVKESK.

This clone came up once. This chain links TRBV23-1 with TRBJ2-7; 8 bases match TRBD1. TRBV23-1 qualifies as an ORF whose function is uncertain. V was clipped by 3 bases and J by 6 bases; unmatched bases: 16. This CDR3 contains 17 residues. CDR3 bases: TGCGCCAGCAGTCACGGCCCACCCGGACAGGGAGCCCGCGAGCAGTACTTC. Its translation: CASSHGPPGQGAREQYF.

The CDR3: CASSPTTGNYGYTF. CDR3 nucleotides: TGCGCCAGCAGCCCCACTACAGGGAACTATGGCTACACCTTC. The rearrangement uses TRBV4-3 and TRBJ1-2; weak D call: TRBD1 (6 bases). This CDR3 region has 14 residues. The V gene lost 4 bases and the J gene lost 2 bases, with 11 bases spanning the gap. CDR1 LGHNA and CDR2 YSLEER come from the germline V gene.